These T cell receptor beta chains were read from a single sample in a study of sequential checkpoint blockade in melanoma. Sequencing used immunoSEQ multiplex PCR; TCRdb keeps in-frame clones, though not all of them. The top ten clones hold 15% to 20% of a sample with 34,000 or so clones, 82% of them seen once. Sequencing was performed on CD8+ T cells sorted from blood (inferred from file names), taken from a patient given nivolumab and ipilimumab in sequence. The receptors stem from a human donor with melanoma. The CDR3 runs from the conserved cysteine through the conserved F or W. Fields, in order: D gene, clone size, J gene, V gene, CDR3 DNA, CDR3 protein. A D gene is named only where the DNA matches it firmly. Where a row states a size, it is once, few, many or the class of an expanded clone; other rows omit it.

d_call: TRBD1
clone_size: NA
j_call: TRBJ1-6
v_call: TRBV5-5
cdr3_nt: TGTGCCAGCAGCTTAGCCCACCAAGGACAGGGGCCCTATAATTCACCCCTCCACTTT
cdr3_aa: CASSLAHQGQGPYNSPLHF

d_call: NA
clone_size: NA
j_call: TRBJ1-1
v_call: TRBV7-9
cdr3_nt: TGTGCCAGCAGCGCACAGGAGGAAGCTTTCTTT
cdr3_aa: CASSAQEEAFF

d_call: NA
clone_size: NA
j_call: TRBJ2-7
v_call: TRBV7-9
cdr3_nt: TGTGCCAGCAGTTACCCTGGGCAGGGAAAGTACTTC
cdr3_aa: CASSYPGQGKYF

d_call: NA
clone_size: NA
j_call: TRBJ2-7
v_call: TRBV6-5
cdr3_nt: TGTGCCAGCAGTTACGCAGATTACTCCTACGAGCAGTACTTC
cdr3_aa: CASSYADYSYEQYF

d_call: NA
clone_size: NA
j_call: TRBJ2-5
v_call: TRBV19
cdr3_nt: TGTGCCAGTAGTCCCCTGCGGGGTCGGGGAGAGACCCAGTACTTC
cdr3_aa: CASSPLRGRGETQYF

d_call: NA
clone_size: NA
j_call: TRBJ1-2
v_call: TRBV10-3
cdr3_nt: TGTGCCATCAGTGAGCCTGAATATGCAGCCGAGGCAAACTATGGCTACACCTTC
cdr3_aa: CAISEPEYAAEANYGYTF

d_call: TRBD2
clone_size: NA
j_call: TRBJ2-1
v_call: TRBV19
cdr3_nt: TGTGCCAGTAGCACTACGCTAGCGGGGGGCGTCAATGAGCAGTTCTTC
cdr3_aa: CASSTTLAGGVNEQFF

d_call: NA
clone_size: NA
j_call: TRBJ2-2
v_call: TRBV10-1
cdr3_nt: TGCGCCAGCAGTGAGTCAGGGGGCACCGGGGAGCTGTTTTTT
cdr3_aa: CASSESGGTGELFF

d_call: TRBD1
clone_size: NA
j_call: TRBJ2-7
v_call: TRBV7-7
cdr3_nt: TGTGCCAGCAGCCTAGAGACAGGGGACTACGAGCAGTACTTC
cdr3_aa: CASSLETGDYEQYF

d_call: NA
clone_size: once
j_call: TRBJ2-7
v_call: TRBV6-1
cdr3_nt: TGTGCCAGCAGTGTAAGTAAGGTAGGGAGAGAGCAGTACTTC
cdr3_aa: CASSVSKVGREQYF

d_call: NA
clone_size: NA
j_call: TRBJ1-6
v_call: TRBV5-6
cdr3_nt: TGTGCCAGCAGCTCGGGAGGTTCACCCCTCCACTTT
cdr3_aa: CASSSGGSPLHF

d_call: NA
clone_size: NA
j_call: TRBJ2-1
v_call: TRBV27
cdr3_nt: TGTGCCAGCAGTTCGTCCCGGTTCAATGAGCAGTTCTTC
cdr3_aa: CASSSSRFNEQFF

d_call: TRBD2
clone_size: NA
j_call: TRBJ2-1
v_call: TRBV2
cdr3_nt: TGTGCCAGCAGCGAGACTAGCGGGGCCTCCTACAATGAGCAGTTCTTC
cdr3_aa: CASSETSGASYNEQFF

d_call: TRBD2
clone_size: NA
j_call: TRBJ2-7
v_call: TRBV28
cdr3_nt: TGTGCCAGCAGTTTATTTCCTTCGCGGGAGGCCTACGAGCAGTACTTC
cdr3_aa: CASSLFPSREAYEQYF

d_call: NA
clone_size: NA
j_call: TRBJ2-7
v_call: TRBV28
cdr3_nt: TGTGCCAGCAGTATAACCTTCCTCAACAGGGTATCTTGGTCCTACGAGCAGTACTTC
cdr3_aa: CASSITFLNRVSWSYEQYF

d_call: TRBD1
clone_size: NA
j_call: TRBJ1-2
v_call: TRBV5-4
cdr3_nt: TGTGCCAGCAGCTCGACTTCGGTCGGTTCAGGGGGCTATGGCTACACCTTC
cdr3_aa: CASSSTSVGSGGYGYTF

d_call: TRBD1
clone_size: NA
j_call: TRBJ1-2
v_call: TRBV27
cdr3_nt: TGTGCCAGCAGTTCCGTCGGGACAGGGATAGGTGGCTACACCTTC
cdr3_aa: CASSSVGTGIGGYTF

d_call: TRBD1
clone_size: NA
j_call: TRBJ1-1
v_call: TRBV4-2
cdr3_nt: TGTGCCAGCAGCCAAGAGGGGTGGGGAGGGACAGGGGCCCTGAACACTGAAGCTTTCTTT
cdr3_aa: CASSQEGWGGTGALNTEAFF

d_call: TRBD2
clone_size: NA
j_call: TRBJ2-7
v_call: TRBV27
cdr3_nt: TGTGCCAGCAGTCCCCAAGGGACTAGTAGGTACGAGCAGTACTTC
cdr3_aa: CASSPQGTSRYEQYF

d_call: TRBD2
clone_size: NA
j_call: TRBJ2-5
v_call: TRBV10-1
cdr3_nt: TGCGCCAGCAGTCATGGACTAGCGGGAGAGGAAGAGACCCAGTACTTC
cdr3_aa: CASSHGLAGEEETQYF

d_call: NA
clone_size: once
j_call: TRBJ2-1
v_call: TRBV4-3
cdr3_nt: TGCGCCAGCAGCCAAGTGGGGCAGGGTGATTTGAATGAGCAGTTCTTC
cdr3_aa: CASSQVGQGDLNEQFF

d_call: NA
clone_size: NA
j_call: TRBJ1-4
v_call: TRBV13
cdr3_nt: TGTGCCAGCAGCTTTCATGAGGAAAAACTGTTTTTT
cdr3_aa: CASSFHEEKLFF

d_call: NA
clone_size: NA
j_call: TRBJ2-1
v_call: TRBV27
cdr3_nt: TGTGCCAGCAGCCAAATCCCCAATGAGCAGTTCTTC
cdr3_aa: CASSQIPNEQFF